The source of this TCR beta chain is a study of blood T cell repertoires in COVID-19. Study at large: Donors in the United States, Italy and Spain gave samples during acute or convalescent COVID-19. The cDNA or gDNA used as material had been derived from T cells, B-cell-depleted T cells, or PBMCs.

Methods used by the authors: Amplification with reference gene primers provided the estimates of nucleated cell counts. TCRdb's table, derived via immunoSEQ multiplex PCR, lists solely in-frame clones and lacks some. The D gene and trimming were derived from the DNA, and the V and J assignments and clone size from that table. The sample contains fewer than 200,000 clones, roughly 86% of which appear only once. The germline V gene encodes CDR1 SEHNR and CDR2 FQNEAQ (reference sequence). This CDR3 is built from 13 residues. Trimming took off 5 bases at V and 2 bases at J, with 10 bases between the two ends.

This TCR came from a woman aged 55-70 years who had recovered from COVID-19. The sample consisted of peripheral blood. The chain links TRBV7-9 to TRBJ2-7; D is perhaps TRBD2 (6 bases). The CDR3 DNA reads TGTGCCAGCAGCCGGGGGAACACCTACGAGCAGTACTTC. Translation gives CASSRGNTYEQYF.